The sequence of this TCR beta chain was determined in a study of T cell clones after liver transplantation. Study overall: Immunosuppression withdrawal was tried within 2 years after liver transplantation in this trial. Pre-transplant mixed lymphocyte reactions yielded third-party-reactive TCRbeta sequences as comparators for graft-donor-reactive sequences. Three of the eight recipients were HCV-positive; the rest had non-autoimmune, non-viral transplant indications. At least one year of complete immunosuppression withdrawal without enzymes over twice normal defined tolerance.

Regarding this clone: Distinct nucleotide sequences in the sample also encode this CDR3.

This table comes from immunoSEQ multiplex PCR, and its TCRdb copy is limited to in-frame clones, with some not included. The data contain 20,000 to 30,000 clones, around 63% of them singletons. CDR1 is SGHTA and CDR2 is FQGNSA in the germline V gene. With V trimmed by 2 bases and J by 5 bases, 7 bases remained unmatched. The CDR3 is 16 amino acids. The clonotype originates from a human donor who received a liver transplant. Source: CD4+ T cells from blood, taken before liver transplant. J is TRBJ2-5 and V is TRBV7-2, with 11 bases identical to TRBD2. Here the CDR3 DNA reads TGTGCCAGCAGCTTAATTAGCGGGGGGGCGGGTGAGACCCAGTACTTC. It codes for CASSLISGGAGETQYF.